This TCR beta chain was identified during a study of T cells in narcolepsy. Study context: Healthy controls were enrolled alongside patients with narcolepsy type 1 or type 2. General study points: Healthy controls reportedly lacked the autoreactive clonotypes serially found in patients' blood.

Concerning this clone itself: The antigen remains undetermined.

Some clones are missing from TCRdb's copy, which holds only in-frame ones; the method was immunoSEQ multiplex PCR. The table includes roughly 30,000 clones, more than 65% detected once. Sequences were obtained from memory (CD45RA-) CD4+ T cells from blood. The receptor comes from a human donor in good health.

CDR3 DNA: TGTGCCAGTAGTATTCGGCCAGATCCGAACACTGAAGCTTTCTTT. Translated: CASSIRPDPNTEAFF. The chain uses TRBV19 and TRBJ1-1, with D unclear. CDR3 size: 15 residues. The germline gives CDR1 LNHDA, CDR2 SQIVND (reference sequence). Trimming took 3 bases from V and 1 from J, leaving 12 bases between them.